This TCR beta chain comes out of a study of CD8+CD57+ T cells in acquired aplastic anemia. CDR3 and TCR beta VDJ profiling relied on a genomic DNA template. In TCRdb, the reads were re-called with MiXCR into one record per CDR3 protein. Among hundreds of thousands of distinct CDR3 sequences listed, 65% to 80% were seen once. Details on this clonotype: The junction differs from germline at one of its ends, possibly a read error.

This TCR was recovered from a human donor in good health, serving as a control. Sample: sorted CD4+, CD8+, or CD8+CD57+ T cells (not recorded which) from PBMCs.

The CDR3 is CASSHADAGGTEDF. CDR3 in DNA: TGTGCCAGCAGCCACGCAGACGCGGGGGGGACTGAGGACTTC. The genes are TRBV9 and TRBJ2-5, with 9 nucleotides matching TRBD2. Germline CDR1 SGDLS, CDR2 YYNGEE. The CDR3 has 14 residues.